Presented here are 20 T cell receptor beta chains from one specimen sequenced in a study of cytomegalovirus exposure and HLA in healthy donors. The PCR ran on 60 Vbeta and 13 Jbeta primers. The protocol was immunoSEQ multiplex PCR, while the TCRdb copy is restricted to in-frame clones and leaves out a portion. The sample has approximately 170,000 clones; about 63% are singletons. Sequencing used PBMCs. The receptors shown here come from a woman aged 40-49 years in good health and CMV-seropositive.

V and J are TRBV29-1 and TRBJ2-7; the match to TRBD2 covers 9 bases. Germline lookup yields CDR1 SQVTM and CDR2 ANQGSEA. This CDR3 comprises 13 residues. The J segment lost 2 bases and the V segment lost 3 bases, leaving 2 bases of the junction unmatched. The CDR3 DNA reads as TGCAGCGTTGAGGGACTAGCCCCCTACGAGCAGTACTTC. It translates to CSVEGLAPYEQYF.

V usage is TRBV5-1 and J usage is TRBJ1-1; TRBD1 aligns across 7 bases. Germline V gives CDR1 SGHRS, CDR2 YFSETQ. Trimming took 5 bases from V and 2 from J; bases not matched to a gene: 9. The CDR3 runs 15 residues. In DNA, the CDR3 is TGCGCCAGCAGACGGGACAGCGGGGGAAACACTGAAGCTTTCTTT. Encoded protein: CASRRDSGGNTEAFF.

The chain joins TRBV4-2 to TRBJ2-1; weak D call: TRBD2 (6 bases). The CDR3 sequence is 14 residues long. V was cut by 0 bases and J by 6 bases, with 9 bases left in between. The germline V gene encodes CDR1 LGHNA and CDR2 YNFKEQ. The CDR3 region is CASSQETGSNEQFF. Here the CDR3 DNA reads TGTGCCAGCAGCCAAGAAACCGGGAGCAATGAGCAGTTCTTC.

The chain couples TRBV5-1 to TRBJ1-1; D is unresolved. The CDR3 has 17 residues. Germline V gene sequence: CDR1 SGHRS, CDR2 YFSETQ. V was cut by 0 bases and J by 1 base, with 16 bases left in between. CDR3 residues: CASSLAPGGNPNTEAFF. Written as DNA, the CDR3 is TGCGCCAGCAGCTTGGCCCCGGGTGGAAACCCGAACACTGAAGCTTTCTTT.

The chain couples TRBV5-1 to TRBJ2-3; TRBD1 might be the D (5 bases). Trimming stripped 5 bases from V and 0 bases from J, with 13 bases between. CDR3 length equals 15 residues. Per the germline V gene, CDR1 is SGHRS and CDR2 is YFSETQ. CDR3: CASRLQGISTDTQYF. The CDR3 DNA reads as TGCGCCAGCAGACTCCAGGGTATCAGCACAGATACGCAGTATTTT.

This sequence joins TRBV2 and TRBJ1-5; D possibly corresponds to TRBD1 (5 bases). Germline V gene lookup returns CDR1 SNHLY and CDR2 FYNNEI. This CDR3 has 14 residues. Deletions cut 5 bases from V and 4 bases from J, with 12 bases between. This CDR3 reads CASSSGGRNQPQHF. The CDR3 coding sequence is TGTGCCAGCAGTAGCGGGGGTAGGAATCAGCCCCAGCATTTT.

The gene calls are TRBV19 and TRBJ2-3; TRBD2 agrees at 10 bases. CDR3 length: 15 amino acids. Germline CDR1 reads LNHDA; CDR2 reads SQIVND (reference sequence). Germline trimming cut 3 bases from V and 1 base from J; bases unmatched to any gene: 1. The CDR3 nucleotides read TGTGCCAGTAGTATTACTAGCGGGGGCACAGATACGCAGTATTTT. Amino acid sequence: CASSITSGGTDTQYF.

The chain joins TRBV6-5 to TRBJ2-7, with TRBD1 matching over 9 bases. From germline, CDR1 is MNHEY and CDR2 SVGAGI. Trimming took 5 bases from V and 1 from J; bases not matched to a gene: 6. This CDR3 is 15 amino acids long. The CDR3 region is CASSAPGTGSYEQYF. The CDR3 DNA is TGTGCCAGCAGTGCCCCCGGGACAGGGTCCTACGAGCAGTACTTC.

The J gene is TRBJ1-5, the V gene TRBV2, with 8 positions matching TRBD1. The CDR3 is 13 residues long. The V segment lost 10 bases and the J segment 0 bases; nucleotides outside the gene matches: 2. In germline, CDR1 is SNHLY, CDR2 FYNNEI. DNA for the CDR3: TGTGCCACCCAGGGGGCTAGCAATCAGCCCCAGCATTTT. Its translation is CATQGASNQPQHF. Full variable domain (remainder filled in from reference TRBV2 and TRBJ1-5): EPEVTQTPSHQVTQMGQEVILRCVPISNHLYFYWYRQILGQKVEFLVSFYNNEISEKSEIFDDQFSVERPDGSNFTLKIRSTKLEDSAMYFCATQGASNQPQHFGDGTRLSIL.

There are a few counts of this clone. The rearrangement joins TRBV4-1 to TRBJ2-7, with TRBD1 matching 8 bases. Per germline, CDR1 MGHRA and CDR2 YSYEKL. The CDR3 is 16 residues long. Trimming at V came to 0 bases and at J to 0 bases, leaving 4 bases not matched to a gene. The CDR3 sequence is CASSQDQQGVSYEQYF. In nucleotides, the CDR3 is TGCGCCAGCAGCCAAGATCAACAGGGGGTCTCCTACGAGCAGTACTTC.

The CDR3 sequence: CASSPGTSGGAPQYF. The CDR3 DNA sequence: TGTGCCAGCAGCCCTGGGACTAGCGGGGGGGCGCCGCAGTACTTC. The chain recombines TRBV7-3 with TRBJ2-7, with TRBD2 identical over 16 bases. This CDR3 contains 15 residues. Germline CDR1 and CDR2: SGHTA and FQGTGA. With 5 bases clipped from V and 9 bases from J, the junction kept 7 bases outside the gene matches.

This clone occurred a few times. Here the CDR3 reads CASSFREGYEQYF. DNA for the CDR3: TGTGCCAGCAGCTTCCGGGAGGGGTACGAGCAGTACTTC. The rearrangement joins TRBV5-4 to TRBJ2-7; 8 nucleotides match TRBD2. Germline CDR1 and CDR2: SGHNT and YYREEE (reference sequence). This CDR3 has 13 amino acids. J gave up 4 bases and V 2 bases, and 2 bases lay outside the gene matches.

V and J are TRBV5-8 and TRBJ1-2; TRBD1 matches 7 bases. The V gene's germline CDR1 is SGHTS and CDR2 YDEGEE. CDR3 length: 15 amino acids. The V segment lost 4 bases and the J segment 3 bases; nucleotides outside the gene matches: 9. The DNA of the CDR3 is TGTGCCAGCAGCCTGACGGACAGGTCGGACTATGGCTACACCTTC. As protein: CASSLTDRSDYGYTF.

This clone was detected a few times. The chain is built from TRBV13 and TRBJ2-2, with 10 bases identical to TRBD2. The CDR3 consists of 16 residues. J was trimmed by 6 bases and V by 7 bases; bases with no gene match: 11. Per the germline V gene, CDR1 is PRHDT and CDR2 is FYEKMQ (reference sequence). The CDR3 DNA reads as TGTGCCAGCATCAGGGGTAGCGGGGGGCCTGCCGGGGAGCTGTTTTTT. It yields the protein CASIRGSGGPAGELFF. The complete variable domain, with remaining parts taken from reference TRBV13 and TRBJ2-2, reads AAGVIQSPRHLIKEKRETATLKCYPIPRHDTVYWYQQGPGQDPQFLISFYEKMQSDKGSIPDRFSAQQFSDYHSELNMSSLELGDSALYFCASIRGSGGPAGELFFGEGSRLTVL.

This sequence joins TRBV7-3 and TRBJ2-5; 8 nucleotides align to TRBD1. The ends lost 2 bases at V and 2 bases at J; junction bases unmatched: 13. The CDR3 totals 18 residues. Per germline, CDR1 SGHTA and CDR2 FQGTGA. The CDR3 DNA reads TGTGCCAGCAGCTTACCAAAGAGACGGACAGGGAAACAAGAGACCCAGTACTTC. This gives the protein CASSLPKRRTGKQETQYF.

This clone was detected a few times. V is TRBV9 and J is TRBJ2-5, with 10 bases that match TRBD1. Per germline, CDR1 SGDLS and CDR2 YYNGEE. The ends lost 3 bases at V and 0 bases at J; junction bases unmatched: 11. This CDR3 spans 18 amino acids. CDR3 sequence: CASSAWGKTGGDQETQYF. DNA for the CDR3: TGTGCCAGCAGCGCTTGGGGTAAGACAGGGGGCGACCAAGAGACCCAGTACTTC.

This chain joins TRBV11-1 and TRBJ1-1; 7 bases match TRBD1. J gave up 2 bases and V 3 bases, and 6 bases lay outside the gene matches. The CDR3 extends over 15 amino acids. Germline lookup yields CDR1 SGHAT and CDR2 FQDESV (reference sequence). CDR3 DNA: TGTGCCAGCAGCTTGATACAGGGGACCAACACTGAAGCTTTCTTT. This translates into CASSLIQGTNTEAFF.

This clone was counted a few times. The chain uses TRBV7-9 and TRBJ1-5; the D gene is possibly TRBD1 (6 bases). V lost 5 bases and J lost 9, with 17 bases in between. The CDR3 totals 14 residues. Germline V gives CDR1 SEHNR, CDR2 FQNEAQ (reference sequence). The CDR3 is CASSAEGVGWPQHF. For the CDR3, the DNA is TGTGCCAGCAGCGCAGAGGGGGTGGGGTGGCCCCAGCATTTT.

This clone was detected a few times. V and J are TRBV19 and TRBJ1-2, with TRBD1 matching over 8 bases. Germline CDR1 LNHDA, CDR2 SQIVND (reference sequence). CDR3 length: 15 amino acids. V lost 3 bases to trimming and J lost 6 bases; unmatched junction nucleotides: 9. CDR3 sequence: CASSIGQGAFDGYTF. The DNA of the CDR3 is TGTGCCAGTAGTATTGGCCAGGGGGCGTTCGATGGCTACACCTTC. The whole variable domain, remainder taken from reference TRBV19 and TRBJ1-2, is DGGITQSPKYLFRKEGQNVTLSCEQNLNHDAMYWYRQDPGQGLRLIYYSQIVNDFQKGDIAEGYSVSREKKESFPLTVTSAQKNPTAFYLCASSIGQGAFDGYTFGSGTRLTVV.

The V call is TRBV5-8, the J call TRBJ1-2; 7 nucleotides match TRBD1. Germline CDR1 is SGHTS and CDR2 is YDEGEE. V trimming: 2 bases; J trimming: 4 bases; junction bases outside the gene matches: 14. This CDR3 comprises 17 residues. CDR3 residues: CASSFRQGSNWGYGYTF. The DNA of the CDR3 is TGTGCCAGCAGCTTCCGACAGGGATCTAATTGGGGCTATGGCTACACCTTC.